The clone carrying this TCR beta chain was seen more than once but under ten times. The data originate from a study of T cells after yellow fever vaccination. TCRdb independently ran MiXCR on the 5' RACE reads; one entry per CDR3 protein. This repertoire shows about 210,000 distinct CDR3 sequences, 6% to 8% found once; its top ten account for approximately 1.1%. The input for sequencing was CD4+ T cells sorted from PBMCs, taken on the day of the yellow fever booster vaccination. This clonotype originated in a man in his thirties or forties who received the YFV17D yellow fever vaccine.

CDR3 sequence (DNA): TGCAGTGCTCCGACTAGCGGGAGAGATACGCAGTATTTT. Its protein product is CSAPTSGRDTQYF. This chain joins TRBV20-1 and TRBJ2-3; 12 bases map to TRBD2. CDR1 and CDR2 from the germline V gene are DFQATT and SNEGSKA (reference sequence). Trimming removed 5 bases from V and 5 bases from J; junction bases left unmatched: 2. This CDR3 is built from 13 residues.